A single sample gave rise to the 28 T cell receptor beta chains below, sequenced in a study of siplizumab effects on memory and regulatory T cells. Some clones are missing from TCRdb's copy, which holds only in-frame ones; the method was immunoSEQ multiplex PCR. In the table there are 100,000 or so clones, about 94% of which are singletons. Source material: non-Treg CD4+ T cells sorted from blood. These receptor sequences come from a human donor in good health.

This chain joins TRBV5-8 and TRBJ2-1; D possibly corresponds to TRBD2 (6 bases). Trimming left V 3 bases short and J 12 bases short, with 25 bases between. The CDR3 covers 16 residues. Germline CDR1 is SGHTS and CDR2 is YDEGEE. The CDR3, as DNA: TGTGCCAGCAGCTACAACCGGGACGGGGGTCGAAAGGGGCAGTTCTTC. Amino acids: CASSYNRDGGRKGQFF.

The rearrangement uses TRBV5-1 and TRBJ1-6; the D gene is possibly TRBD1 (5 bases). CDR1 SGHRS and CDR2 YFSETQ come from the germline V gene. The CDR3 covers 17 residues. Deletions cut 6 bases from V and 0 bases from J, with 16 bases between. The chain's CDR3 is CASNEAGPSSYNSPLHF. The DNA of the CDR3 is TGCGCCAGCAACGAGGCAGGGCCAAGCTCCTATAATTCACCCCTCCACTTT.

The chain joins TRBV7-9 to TRBJ2-2; 7 bases align to TRBD1. The CDR3 has 15 amino acids. Germline V gives CDR1 SEHNR, CDR2 FQNEAQ (reference sequence). Trimming cost V 6 bases and J 0 bases; bases outside gene matches: 4. The CDR3 here is CASRYGQANTGELFF. CDR3 DNA sequence: TGTGCCAGCAGGTACGGACAGGCGAACACCGGGGAGCTGTTTTTT.

This chain connects TRBV27 to TRBJ2-7, with D perhaps TRBD1 or TRBD2 (5 bases each). V was pared by 6 bases and J by 6 bases, with 15 bases between. There are 13 residues in the CDR3. Germline V gene data show CDR1 as MNHEY and CDR2 as SMNVEV (reference sequence). The DNA of the CDR3 is TGTGCCAGCAGACTCACCCAGGGAGCCGAGCAGTACTTC. It is translated as CASRLTQGAEQYF.

In nucleotides, the CDR3 is TGTGCCATCAGTGGGGCAGCGTCCTCTGGGGCCAACGTCCTGACTTTC. Translating gives CAISGAASSGANVLTF. The chain links TRBV10-3 to TRBJ2-6; D remains ambiguous. Between the trimmed V and J ends, which lost 4 bases and 0 bases, there was a span of 10 bases. CDR1 ENHRY and CDR2 SYGVKD come from the germline V gene. The CDR3 spans 16 residues.

J is TRBJ1-1 and V is TRBV9; D remains ambiguous. Germline V gene data show CDR1 as SGDLS and CDR2 as YYNGEE. The CDR3 loop spans 16 amino acids. V lost 3 bases to trimming and J lost 0 bases, with 15 bases between them. CDR3 sequence: CASSAAKHRVNTEAFF. Here the CDR3 DNA reads TGTGCCAGCAGCGCGGCTAAGCATAGGGTGAACACTGAAGCTTTCTTT.

The V call is TRBV5-1, the J call TRBJ2-5; no clear D gene. Trimming removed 3 bases at V and 1 base at J, with 7 bases between. Germline assignment: CDR1 SGHRS and CDR2 YFSETQ. The CDR3 runs to 13 residues. The CDR3 DNA sequence: TGCGCCAGCAGCTCGGACGGCCAAGAGACCCAGTACTTC. It specifies CASSSDGQETQYF. The full variable domain, its missing parts supplied by reference TRBV5-1 and TRBJ2-5, is KAGVTQTPRYLIKTRGQQVTLSCSPISGHRSVSWYQQTPGQGLQFLFEYFSETQRNKGNFPGRFSGRQFSNSRSEMNVSTLELGDSALYLCASSSDGQETQYFGPGTRLLVL.

This chain links TRBV6-1 with TRBJ2-7; 8 bases line up with TRBD1. After removal of 10 bases from V and 4 bases from J, the junction contained 9 bases not matched to a gene. The CDR3 has 13 amino acids. Per the germline V gene, CDR1 is MNHNS and CDR2 is SASEGT. In nucleotides, the CDR3 is TGTGCCATCGGTTCGGGACAGGTATACGAGCAGTACTTC. This encodes CAIGSGQVYEQYF.

The chain recombines TRBV27 with TRBJ2-7; D is tentatively TRBD1 or TRBD2 (6 bases each). The V end was cut by 7 bases, the J end by 1 base, with 17 bases between. This CDR3 spans 15 amino acids. Germline V gives CDR1 MNHEY, CDR2 SMNVEV (reference sequence). Written as DNA, the CDR3 is TGTGCCAGCACTTTTGAGGGAGGACAGTCCTACGAGCAGTACTTC. As protein: CASTFEGGQSYEQYF.

The CDR3 nucleotides read TGTGCCAGCAGTTTAGGACAGTTCGAGCAGTACTTC. Protein product: CASSLGQFEQYF. The V and J genes are TRBV28 and TRBJ2-7; perhaps TRBD1 as D (6 bases). The germline gives CDR1 MDHEN, CDR2 SYDVKM. Between the trimmed V and J ends, which lost 2 bases and 6 bases, there was a span of 8 bases. The CDR3 is 12 residues long.

The chain is built from TRBV6-5 and TRBJ1-6, with D hard to call. CDR1 is MNHEY and CDR2 is SVGAGI in the germline V gene. This CDR3 comprises 14 residues. V was pared by 8 bases and J by 7 bases, with 15 bases between. The CDR3 sequence: CASGRIEPNSPLHF. DNA for the CDR3: TGTGCCAGCGGTCGGATTGAACCCAATTCACCCCTCCACTTT.

The chain carries TRBV25-1 and TRBJ2-5; the D is unclear. This CDR3 has 16 amino acids. V lost 6 bases, J lost 5 bases, and 22 bases lay in between. The germline CDR1 and CDR2 sequences are MGHDK and SYGVNS. CDR3 DNA: TGTGCCAGCAGCCCCGAAGGTGCCAGGATGCGCGAGACCCAGTACTTC. This sequence encodes CASSPEGARMRETQYF.

V gene TRBV9 combines with J gene TRBJ2-3; TRBD2 aligns across 8 bases. The germline V gene encodes CDR1 SGDLS and CDR2 YYNGEE. The CDR3 totals 15 residues. V shed 6 bases and J 2 bases; nucleotides not matched to a gene: 8. The chain's CDR3 is CASTTPGGATDTQYF. In DNA, the CDR3 is TGTGCCAGCACCACCCCGGGAGGGGCCACAGATACGCAGTATTTT.

This clone showed up just once. CDR3: CASSPGGTANSAGNTIYF. In DNA form, the CDR3 reads TGTGCCAGCAGCCCGGGGGGGACAGCTAACTCAGCAGGAAACACCATATATTTT. This chain connects TRBV5-4 to TRBJ1-3; 7 bases line up with TRBD1. The CDR3 totals 18 residues. Per germline, CDR1 SGHNT and CDR2 YYREEE (reference sequence). With V trimmed by 4 bases and J by 4 bases, 17 bases remained unmatched. Variable domain in full (rest from reference TRBV5-4 and TRBJ1-3): ETGVTQSPTHLIKTRGQQVTLRCSSQSGHNTVSWYQQALGQGPQFIFQYYREEENGRGNFPPRFSGLQFPNYSSELNVNALELDDSALYLCASSPGGTANSAGNTIYFGEGSWLTVV.

V gene TRBV30 combines with J gene TRBJ2-1; a weak D match, TRBD1 (6 bases). CDR3 size: 14 residues. The germline V gene has CDR1 GTSNPN and CDR2 SVGIG (reference sequence). Trimming stripped 0 bases from V and 9 bases from J, with 15 bases between. Written as DNA, the CDR3 is TGTGCCTGGAGTGTAGGGGGACCGCCGGGTGAGCAGTTCTTC. It encodes CAWSVGGPPGEQFF.

The chain has TRBV18 and TRBJ1-4; D not resolved. This CDR3 has 16 amino acids. Between the trimmed V and J ends, which lost 1 base and 0 bases, there was a span of 9 bases. The germline CDR1 and CDR2 sequences are KGHSH and LQKENI. CDR3 residues: CASSPLRQATNEKLFF. CDR3 coding DNA: TGTGCCAGCTCACCACTCAGACAAGCAACTAATGAAAAACTGTTTTTT.

V is TRBV11-2 and J is TRBJ2-3; 12 bases align to TRBD2. CDR1 is SGHAT, CDR2 FQNNGV, per germline. V lost 3 bases to trimming and J lost 4 bases; unmatched junction nucleotides: 8. The CDR3 is made up of 17 amino acids. CDR3 protein: CASSFLGRLAGADTQYF. CDR3 DNA: TGTGCCAGCAGCTTTCTAGGCCGACTAGCGGGGGCAGATACGCAGTATTTT.

As concerns this clone: The same CDR3 is also encoded by other DNA sequences in this sample. As DNA, the CDR3 is TGTGCCAGCACTACAGGACTGTTTAGCAATCAGCCCCAGCATTTT. Amino acids: CASTTGLFSNQPQHF. V gene TRBV6-6 combines with J gene TRBJ1-5; perhaps TRBD1 as D (5 bases). Germline CDR1 is MNHNY and CDR2 is SVGAGI (reference sequence). With 7 bases removed from V and 0 bases from J, the gap between germline ends came to 13 bases. The CDR3 length is 15 residues.

The chain couples TRBV10-3 to TRBJ2-7; 10 positions agree with TRBD1. The V gene's germline CDR1 is ENHRY and CDR2 SYGVKD. The junction had 4 bases not matched to a gene; V was cut back by 6 bases and J by 5 bases. The CDR3 consists of 13 residues. CDR3: CAIRGTGVDEQYF. CDR3 nucleotides: TGTGCCATCAGAGGGACAGGGGTGGACGAGCAGTACTTC.

Here the CDR3 reads CASSSFRESGNTEAFF. The CDR3 nucleotides are TGTGCCAGCAGCTCATTCAGGGAATCAGGGAACACTGAAGCTTTCTTT. The V call is TRBV7-6, the J call TRBJ1-1; the D gene is possibly TRBD1 (5 bases). V lost 4 bases to trimming and J lost 1 base, with 16 bases between them. The CDR3 length is 16 residues. Germline CDR1 is SGHVS and CDR2 is FNYEAQ. The full variable domain, with the rest looked up from reference TRBV7-6 and TRBJ1-1, is GAGVSQSPRYKVTKRGQDVALRCDPISGHVSLYWYRQALGQGPEFLTYFNYEAQQDKSGLPNDRFSAERPEGSISTLTIQRTEQRDSAMYRCASSSFRESGNTEAFFGQGTRLTVV.

V and J are TRBV11-2 and TRBJ2-3, with D possibly being TRBD1 or TRBD2 (5 bases each). Germline CDR1 SGHAT, CDR2 FQNNGV. V was pared by 5 bases and J by 5 bases, with 23 bases between. The CDR3 is 17 residues long. CDR3 loop: CASSHRPGTPSQDTQYF. The CDR3 coding sequence is TGTGCCAGCAGCCACCGACCCGGGACGCCTAGCCAAGATACGCAGTATTTT.

The chain joins TRBV7-2 to TRBJ2-1; TRBD2 is a possible D gene (6 bases). Germline CDR1 and CDR2: SGHTA and FQGNSA. This CDR3 comprises 17 residues. V was trimmed by 4 bases and J by 4 bases, leaving 20 bases between them. CDR3 coding DNA: TGTGCCAGCAGCTCCTCTGTTCGGACCAGCGGGTACAATGAGCAGTTCTTC. This encodes CASSSSVRTSGYNEQFF.

This clone was seen a single time. The chain has TRBV6-1 and TRBJ1-4; D is perhaps TRBD1 (6 bases). V lost 7 bases, J lost 3 bases, and 12 bases lay in between. Germline V gene data show CDR1 as MNHNS and CDR2 as SASEGT. This CDR3 spans 14 amino acids. The CDR3 DNA reads as TGTGCCAGCACTGGTCACAGGGCTAATGAAAAACTGTTTTTT. Protein sequence: CASTGHRANEKLFF.

V and J are TRBV28 and TRBJ2-2; D is possibly TRBD1 (5 bases). This CDR3 has 14 amino acids. CDR1 is MDHEN and CDR2 is SYDVKM in the germline V gene. V shed 6 bases and J shed 5 bases, with 13 bases lying between them. CDR3 amino acids: CASRSQGLTGELFF. The CDR3 bases are TGTGCCAGCAGATCTCAGGGTTTAACCGGGGAGCTGTTTTTT.

The gene calls are TRBV6-1 and TRBJ1-2; D is undetermined. The germline V gene has CDR1 MNHNS and CDR2 SASEGT. The CDR3 contains 17 residues. V lost 3 bases and J lost 0, with 17 bases in between. The DNA of the CDR3 is TGTGCCAGCAGTGAGTTATGGCGAGGACCAGCTAACTATGGCTACACCTTC. This gives the protein CASSELWRGPANYGYTF.

This chain joins TRBV27 and TRBJ2-3, with D unclear. The germline V gene encodes CDR1 MNHEY and CDR2 SMNVEV (reference sequence). The V and J ends lost 4 bases and 3 bases respectively, with 8 bases between them. This CDR3 is 13 amino acids long. The DNA for the CDR3 is TGTGCCAGCAGTTCGCCCCGGACAGATACGCAGTATTTT. Translation: CASSSPRTDTQYF.

The chain employs TRBV25-1 and TRBJ1-1, with 9 bases that match TRBD1. V trimming: 3 bases; J trimming: 3 bases; junction bases outside the gene matches: 5. Germline CDR1 MGHDK, CDR2 SYGVNS. CDR3 length equals 15 residues. CDR3 loop: CASSDHRGLYTEAFF. The CDR3 coding sequence is TGTGCCAGCAGTGACCACAGGGGGCTGTACACTGAAGCTTTCTTT.

The V and J genes are TRBV2 and TRBJ1-4, with TRBD1 matching over 8 bases. The CDR3 totals 16 residues. From germline, CDR1 is SNHLY and CDR2 FYNNEI. V lost 6 bases to trimming and J lost 2 bases; unmatched junction nucleotides: 8. The CDR3 spells CASRKDRVLTNEKLFF. CDR3 DNA: TGTGCCAGCAGAAAGGACAGGGTGTTGACTAATGAAAAACTGTTTTTT.